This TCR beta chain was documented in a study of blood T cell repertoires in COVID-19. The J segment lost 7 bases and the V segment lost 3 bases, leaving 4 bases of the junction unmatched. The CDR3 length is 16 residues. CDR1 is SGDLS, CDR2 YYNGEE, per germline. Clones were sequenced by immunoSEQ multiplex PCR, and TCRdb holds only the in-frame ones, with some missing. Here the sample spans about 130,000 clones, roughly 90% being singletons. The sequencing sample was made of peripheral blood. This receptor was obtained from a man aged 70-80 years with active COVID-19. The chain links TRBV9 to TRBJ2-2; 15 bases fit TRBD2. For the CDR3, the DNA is TGTGCCAGCAGCGAGGGACTAGCGGGAGGTGGCGGGGAGCTGTTTTTT. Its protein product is CASSEGLAGGGGELFF.